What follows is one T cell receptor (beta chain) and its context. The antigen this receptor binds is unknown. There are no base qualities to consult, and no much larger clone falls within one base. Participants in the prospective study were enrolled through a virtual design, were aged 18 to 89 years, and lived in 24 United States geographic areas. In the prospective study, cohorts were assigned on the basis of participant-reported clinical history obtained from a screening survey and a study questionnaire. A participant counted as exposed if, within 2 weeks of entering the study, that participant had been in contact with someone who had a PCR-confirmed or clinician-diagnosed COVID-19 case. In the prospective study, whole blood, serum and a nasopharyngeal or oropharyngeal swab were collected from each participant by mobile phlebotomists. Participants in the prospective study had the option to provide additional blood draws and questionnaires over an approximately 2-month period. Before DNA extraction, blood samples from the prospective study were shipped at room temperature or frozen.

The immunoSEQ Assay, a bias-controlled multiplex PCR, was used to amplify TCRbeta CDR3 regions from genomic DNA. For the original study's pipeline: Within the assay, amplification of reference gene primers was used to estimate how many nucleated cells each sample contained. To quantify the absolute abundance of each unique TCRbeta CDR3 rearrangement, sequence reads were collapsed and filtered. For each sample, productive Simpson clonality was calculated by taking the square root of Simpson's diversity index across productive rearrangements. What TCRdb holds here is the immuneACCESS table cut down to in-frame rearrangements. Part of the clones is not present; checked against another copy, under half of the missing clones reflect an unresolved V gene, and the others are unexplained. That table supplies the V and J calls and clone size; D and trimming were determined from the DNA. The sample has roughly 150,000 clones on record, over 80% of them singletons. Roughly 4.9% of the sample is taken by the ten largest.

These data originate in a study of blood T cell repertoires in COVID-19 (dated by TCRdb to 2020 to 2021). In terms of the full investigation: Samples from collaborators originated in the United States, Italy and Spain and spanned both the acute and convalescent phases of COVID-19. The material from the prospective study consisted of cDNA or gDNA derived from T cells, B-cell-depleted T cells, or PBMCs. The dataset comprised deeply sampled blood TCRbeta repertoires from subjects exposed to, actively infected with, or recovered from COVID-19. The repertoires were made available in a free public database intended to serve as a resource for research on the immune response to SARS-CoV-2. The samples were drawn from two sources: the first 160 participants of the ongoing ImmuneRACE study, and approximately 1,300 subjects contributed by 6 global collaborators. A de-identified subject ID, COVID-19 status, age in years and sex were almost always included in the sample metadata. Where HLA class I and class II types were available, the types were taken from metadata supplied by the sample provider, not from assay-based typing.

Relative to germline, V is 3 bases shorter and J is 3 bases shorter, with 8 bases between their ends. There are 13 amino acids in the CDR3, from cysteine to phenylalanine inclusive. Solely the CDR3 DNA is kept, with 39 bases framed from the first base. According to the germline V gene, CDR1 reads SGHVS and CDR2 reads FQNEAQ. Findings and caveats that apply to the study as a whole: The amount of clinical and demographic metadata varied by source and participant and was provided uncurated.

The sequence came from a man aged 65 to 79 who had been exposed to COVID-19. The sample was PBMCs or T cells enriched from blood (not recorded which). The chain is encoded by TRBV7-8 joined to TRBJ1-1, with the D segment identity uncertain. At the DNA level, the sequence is TGTGCCAGCAGCTTCAGGTCCGACACTGAAGCTTTCTTT. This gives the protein CASSFRSDTEAFF.